Each of the 16 T cell receptor beta chains below was sequenced from the same sample in a study of blood T cell repertoires in COVID-19. Some clones are missing from TCRdb's copy, which holds only in-frame ones; the method was immunoSEQ multiplex PCR. The data show fewer than 55,000 clones, with 81% seen just once and under 25% held by the top ten. The sample comprised peripheral blood. Source of these receptors: a woman older than 75 with COVID-19, enrolled during active disease.

The chain recombines TRBV28 with TRBJ2-1; 7 bases are shared with TRBD2. V was clipped by 6 bases and J by 2 bases; unmatched bases: 10. CDR1 is MDHEN, CDR2 SYDVKM, per germline. This CDR3 spans 16 amino acids. The CDR3 nucleotides read TGTGCCAGCAGAGATAGACTAGCCTCTCCCTACAATGAGCAGTTCTTC. Translating it yields CASRDRLASPYNEQFF. The entire variable domain, with the rest obtained from reference TRBV28 and TRBJ2-1, is as follows: DVKVTQSSRYLVKRTGEKVFLECVQDMDHENMFWYRQDPGLGLRLIYFSYDVKMKEKGDIPEGYSVSREKKERFSLILESASTNQTSMYLCASRDRLASPYNEQFFGPGTRLTVL.

The chain carries TRBV6-1 and TRBJ1-1; D may be TRBD1 (5 bases). Trimming left V 2 bases short and J 7 bases short, with 14 bases between. The CDR3 is 14 amino acids. Germline V gene sequence: CDR1 MNHNS, CDR2 SASEGT. Written as DNA, the CDR3 is TGTGCCAGCAGTGAACGGGGGAGAGGTAATGAAGCTTTCTTT. It encodes CASSERGRGNEAFF.

The chain carries TRBV5-6 and TRBJ2-7; no definite D call. Germline values: CDR1 SGHDT, CDR2 YYEEEE. Trimming stripped 1 base from V and 0 bases from J, with 8 bases between. CDR3 length: 14 amino acids. This chain's CDR3 is CASSLLPGSYEQYF. CDR3 coding DNA: TGTGCCAGCAGCTTGCTACCAGGCTCCTACGAGCAGTACTTC.

In this sample, this clone turned up many times. The chain recombines TRBV11-3 with TRBJ2-7; D is perhaps TRBD2 (6 bases). Germline V gene data show CDR1 as SGHNT and CDR2 as YENEEA. Between the trimmed V and J ends, which lost 5 bases and 1 base, there was a span of 9 bases. The length of the CDR3 is 13 residues. Here the CDR3 DNA reads TGTGCCAGCAGCCCCGGGACTTCCTACGAGCAGTACTTC. It specifies CASSPGTSYEQYF.

The chain has TRBV2 and TRBJ1-5; D may be TRBD1 (5 bases). The CDR3 is made up of 14 amino acids. The germline CDR1 and CDR2 sequences are SNHLY and FYNNEI. Between the trimmed V and J ends, which lost 2 bases and 7 bases, there was a span of 12 bases. This chain's CDR3 is CASSEKGFGQPQHF. CDR3 sequence (DNA): TGTGCCAGCAGTGAAAAGGGGTTCGGACAGCCCCAGCATTTT. The full variable domain, rest sourced from reference TRBV2 and TRBJ1-5, is EPEVTQTPSHQVTQMGQEVILRCVPISNHLYFYWYRQILGQKVEFLVSFYNNEISEKSEIFDDQFSVERPDGSNFTLKIRSTKLEDSAMYFCASSEKGFGQPQHFGDGTRLSIL.

This clone was found a few times. This rearrangement joins TRBV5-1 to TRBJ2-1; D uncertain. CDR1 is SGHRS and CDR2 is YFSETQ in the germline V gene. The CDR3 spans 14 residues. The V end was cut by 0 bases, the J end by 3 bases, with 7 bases between. The DNA of the CDR3 is TGCGCCAGCAGCTTGGCCAGTTACTACAATGAGCAGTTCTTC. Translation gives CASSLASYYNEQFF.

V and J are TRBV14 and TRBJ1-1; the D is unclear. The germline gives CDR1 SGHDN, CDR2 FVKESK. CDR3 length: 14 amino acids. The ends were cut back, 3 bases at V and 5 bases at J, with 13 bases in the middle. CDR3 region: CASSQRQYGTEAFF. In DNA form, the CDR3 reads TGTGCCAGCAGCCAGCGGCAGTATGGGACTGAAGCTTTCTTT.

The rearrangement joins TRBV19 to TRBJ1-5; 7 bases map to TRBD1. The CDR3 length is 14 residues. The germline gives CDR1 LNHDA, CDR2 SQIVND (reference sequence). Trimming cost V 2 bases and J 2 bases; bases outside gene matches: 0. The CDR3 spells CASSIQGGNQPQHF. The CDR3 coding sequence is TGTGCCAGTAGTATACAGGGGGGCAATCAGCCCCAGCATTTT.

The rearrangement joins TRBV7-6 to TRBJ2-1; D might be TRBD1 (6 bases). CDR1 and CDR2 from the germline V gene are SGHVS and FNYEAQ. CDR3 length equals 12 residues. Trimming cost V 5 bases and J 8 bases, with 10 bases left between them. In DNA, the CDR3 is TGTGCCAGCAGCCTCCGGACAGATGAGCAGTTCTTC. Protein sequence: CASSLRTDEQFF.

This chain uses TRBV5-1 with TRBJ1-6; D gene unclear. Germline CDR1 is SGHRS and CDR2 is YFSETQ. The CDR3 has 18 amino acids. Between the trimmed V and J ends, which lost 4 bases and 7 bases, there was a span of 24 bases. CDR3 DNA: TGCGCCAGCAGCCCGACCTTGGGAGCCATCCTAACAAATTCACCCCTCCACTTT. Amino acid sequence: CASSPTLGAILTNSPLHF.

J is TRBJ2-7 and V is TRBV21-1; TRBD2 is the table's D call and was not checked against the DNA. TRBV21-1 counts as a pseudogene. This CDR3 is built from 15 residues. Here the CDR3 DNA reads TGTGCCAGCAGCAAAGCAGGAGGACGAACCGGCGAGCAGTACTTC. Residues: CASSKAGGRTGEQYF.

The genes are TRBV9 and TRBJ1-1; TRBD1 is a possible D gene (5 bases). CDR1 and CDR2 from the germline V gene are SGDLS and YYNGEE. CDR3 length equals 15 residues. The V gene lost 3 bases and the J gene lost 1 base, with 13 bases spanning the gap. The CDR3 DNA follows: TGTGCCAGCAGCGCTCGGGACGGGAGGAACACTGAAGCTTTCTTT. Its translation is CASSARDGRNTEAFF.

The chain combines TRBV27 with TRBJ1-1, with TRBD1 as a possible D gene (6 bases). The CDR3 runs to 15 residues. CDR1 is MNHEY, CDR2 SMNVEV, per germline (reference sequence). Trimming removed 0 bases at V and 6 bases at J, with 14 bases between. For the CDR3, the DNA is TGTGCCAGCAGTTTATCTAACAGGGTACAGGCTGAAGCTTTCTTT. Amino acids: CASSLSNRVQAEAFF.

The V gene is TRBV21-1, the J gene TRBJ1-1; the table's TRBD1 call for D was not verified on the DNA. TRBV21-1 is a documented pseudogene. The CDR3 runs 18 residues. DNA for the CDR3: TGTGCCAGCAGCAAAGAGGTTAGGACAGTTACAGTGCGCGCTGAAGCTTTCTTT. Translation gives CASSKEVRTVTVRAEAFF.

There are a few counts of this clone. The chain employs TRBV7-3 and TRBJ2-1; 9 nucleotides agree with TRBD2. This CDR3 spans 16 amino acids. Trimming cost V 1 base and J 0 bases; bases outside gene matches: 1. From germline, CDR1 is SGHTA and CDR2 FQGTGA. The CDR3 coding sequence is TGTGCCAGCAGCTTAAGTAGCGGGAGCTCCTACAATGAGCAGTTCTTC. It encodes CASSLSSGSSYNEQFF.

The chain joins TRBV5-1 to TRBJ2-2; TRBD2 matches 9 bases. The CDR3 consists of 15 residues. CDR1 and CDR2 (germline): SGHRS, YFSETQ. J was trimmed by 5 bases and V by 4 bases; bases with no gene match: 6. CDR3 amino acids: CASSQRTSDTGELFF. CDR3 bases: TGCGCCAGCAGCCAGCGGACTAGCGATACCGGGGAGCTGTTTTTT.